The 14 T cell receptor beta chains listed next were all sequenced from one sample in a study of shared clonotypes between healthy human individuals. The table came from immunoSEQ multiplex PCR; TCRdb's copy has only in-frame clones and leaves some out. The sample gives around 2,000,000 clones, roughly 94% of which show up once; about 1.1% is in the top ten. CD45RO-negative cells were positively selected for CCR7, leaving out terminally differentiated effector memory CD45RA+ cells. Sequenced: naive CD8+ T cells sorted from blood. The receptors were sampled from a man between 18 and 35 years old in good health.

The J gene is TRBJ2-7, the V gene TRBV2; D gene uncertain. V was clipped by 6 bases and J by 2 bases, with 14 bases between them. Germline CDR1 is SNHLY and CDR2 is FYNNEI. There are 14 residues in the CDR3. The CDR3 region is CASRGSTNPYEQYF. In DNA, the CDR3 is TGTGCCAGCAGGGGGTCAACGAACCCCTACGAGCAGTACTTC.

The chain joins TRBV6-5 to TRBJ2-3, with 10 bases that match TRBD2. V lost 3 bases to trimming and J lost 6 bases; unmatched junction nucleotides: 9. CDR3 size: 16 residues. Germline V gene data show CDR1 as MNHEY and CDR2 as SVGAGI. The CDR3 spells CASSYVDEREGDTQYF. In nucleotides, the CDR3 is TGTGCCAGCAGTTATGTCGATGAGCGGGAGGGGGATACGCAGTATTTT.

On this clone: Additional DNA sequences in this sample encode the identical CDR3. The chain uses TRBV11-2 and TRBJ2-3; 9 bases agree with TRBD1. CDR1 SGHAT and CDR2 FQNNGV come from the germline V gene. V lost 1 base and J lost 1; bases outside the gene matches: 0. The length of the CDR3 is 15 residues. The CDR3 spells CASSLGQGGTDTQYF. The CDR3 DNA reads TGTGCCAGCAGCTTAGGACAGGGGGGCACAGATACGCAGTATTTT.

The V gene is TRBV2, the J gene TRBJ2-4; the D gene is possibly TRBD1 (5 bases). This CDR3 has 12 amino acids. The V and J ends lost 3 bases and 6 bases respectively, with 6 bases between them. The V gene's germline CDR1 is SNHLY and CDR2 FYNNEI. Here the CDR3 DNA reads TGTGCCAGCAGTGACGACAGAAACATTCAGTACTTC. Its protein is CASSDDRNIQYF.

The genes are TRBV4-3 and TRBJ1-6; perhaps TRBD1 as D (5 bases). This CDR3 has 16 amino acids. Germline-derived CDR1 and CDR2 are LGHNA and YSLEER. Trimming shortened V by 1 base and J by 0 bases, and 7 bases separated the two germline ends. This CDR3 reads CASSQAGVSYNSPLHF. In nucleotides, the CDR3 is TGCGCCAGCAGCCAAGCGGGGGTCTCCTATAATTCACCCCTCCACTTT.

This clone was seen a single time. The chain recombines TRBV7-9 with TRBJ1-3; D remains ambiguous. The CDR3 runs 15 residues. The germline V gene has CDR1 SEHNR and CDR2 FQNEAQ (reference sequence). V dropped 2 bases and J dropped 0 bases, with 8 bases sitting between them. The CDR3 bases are TGTGCCAGCAGCTTATCTTTGGGCTCTGGAAACACCATATATTTT. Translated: CASSLSLGSGNTIYF.

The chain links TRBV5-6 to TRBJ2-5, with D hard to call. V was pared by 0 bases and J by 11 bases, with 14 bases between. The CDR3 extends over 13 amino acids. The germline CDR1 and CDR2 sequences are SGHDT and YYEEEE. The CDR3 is CASSLGRTLEQYF. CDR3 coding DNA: TGTGCCAGCAGCTTGGGCAGGACCCTTGAGCAGTACTTC.

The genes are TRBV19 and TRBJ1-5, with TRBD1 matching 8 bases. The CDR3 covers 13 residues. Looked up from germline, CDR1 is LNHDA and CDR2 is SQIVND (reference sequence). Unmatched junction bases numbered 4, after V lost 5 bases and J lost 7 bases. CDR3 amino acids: CASSPDREQPQHF. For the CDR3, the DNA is TGTGCCAGTAGTCCGGACAGGGAACAGCCCCAGCATTTT.

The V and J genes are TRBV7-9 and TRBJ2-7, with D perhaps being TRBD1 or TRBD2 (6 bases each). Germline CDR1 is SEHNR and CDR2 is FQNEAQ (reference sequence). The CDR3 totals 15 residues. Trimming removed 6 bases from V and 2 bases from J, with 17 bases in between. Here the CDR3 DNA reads TGTGCCAGCAGGTGGGGGGACACGATTCCCTACGAGCAGTACTTC. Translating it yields CASRWGDTIPYEQYF.

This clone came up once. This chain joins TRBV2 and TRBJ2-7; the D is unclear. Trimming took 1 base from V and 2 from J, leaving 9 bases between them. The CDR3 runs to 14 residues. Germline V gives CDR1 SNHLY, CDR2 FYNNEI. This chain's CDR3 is CASSEEPGTYEQYF. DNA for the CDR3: TGTGCCAGCAGTGAAGAGCCAGGAACCTACGAGCAGTACTTC.

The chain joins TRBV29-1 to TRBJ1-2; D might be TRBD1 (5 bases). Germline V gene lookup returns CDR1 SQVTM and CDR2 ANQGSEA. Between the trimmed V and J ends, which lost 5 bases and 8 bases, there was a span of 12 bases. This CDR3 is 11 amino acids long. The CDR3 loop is CSVLPWGGYTF. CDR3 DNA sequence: TGCAGCGTTTTGCCTTGGGGGGGCTACACCTTC.

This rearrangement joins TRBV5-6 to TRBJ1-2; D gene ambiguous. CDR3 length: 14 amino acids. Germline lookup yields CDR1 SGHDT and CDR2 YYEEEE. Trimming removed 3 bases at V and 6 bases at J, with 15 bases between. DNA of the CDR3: TGTGCCAGCAGCTCAACGTTCATTCGTGATGGCTACACCTTC. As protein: CASSSTFIRDGYTF.

The CDR3 DNA reads TGTGCCAGCAAAGACCAGGGGTGGAATGAGCAGTTCTTC. Translated, it gives CASKDQGWNEQFF. V gene TRBV27 combines with J gene TRBJ2-1; the D gene is possibly TRBD1 (6 bases). The V gene lost 7 bases and the J gene lost 7 bases, with 14 bases spanning the gap. Germline-derived CDR1 and CDR2 are MNHEY and SMNVEV (reference sequence). This CDR3 has 13 residues.

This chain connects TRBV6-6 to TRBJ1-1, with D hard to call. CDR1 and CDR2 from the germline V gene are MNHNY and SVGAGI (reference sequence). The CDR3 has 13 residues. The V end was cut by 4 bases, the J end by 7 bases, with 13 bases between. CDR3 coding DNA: TGTGCCAGCAGTTCAGCGAGCAGCTATGAAGCTTTCTTT. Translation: CASSSASSYEAFF.